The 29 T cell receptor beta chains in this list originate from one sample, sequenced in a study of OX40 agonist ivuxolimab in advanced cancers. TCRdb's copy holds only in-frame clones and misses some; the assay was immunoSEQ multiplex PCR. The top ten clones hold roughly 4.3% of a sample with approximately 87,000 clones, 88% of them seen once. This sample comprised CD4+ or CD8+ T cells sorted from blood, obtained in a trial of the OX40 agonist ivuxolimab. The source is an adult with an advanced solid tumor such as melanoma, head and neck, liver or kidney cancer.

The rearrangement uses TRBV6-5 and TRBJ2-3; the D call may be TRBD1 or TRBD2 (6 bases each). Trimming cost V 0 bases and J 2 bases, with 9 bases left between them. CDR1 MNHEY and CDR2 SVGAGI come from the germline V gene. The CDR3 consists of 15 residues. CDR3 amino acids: CASSYSGGHTDTQYF. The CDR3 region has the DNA TGTGCCAGCAGTTACTCGGGGGGACACACAGATACGCAGTATTTT.

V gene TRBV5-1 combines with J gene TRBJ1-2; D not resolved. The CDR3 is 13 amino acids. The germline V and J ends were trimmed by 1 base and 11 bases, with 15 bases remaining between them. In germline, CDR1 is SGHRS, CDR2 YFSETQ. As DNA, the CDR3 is TGCGCCAGCAGCTTGTTGGGTCAGAATGCGTACACCTTC. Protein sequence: CASSLLGQNAYTF.

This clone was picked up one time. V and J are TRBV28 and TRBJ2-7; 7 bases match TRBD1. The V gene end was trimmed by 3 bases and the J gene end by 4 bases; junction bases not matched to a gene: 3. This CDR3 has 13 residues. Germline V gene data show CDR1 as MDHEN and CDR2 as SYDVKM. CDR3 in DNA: TGTGCCAGCAGTTTCAGGGACAGTTACGAGCAGTACTTC. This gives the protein CASSFRDSYEQYF.

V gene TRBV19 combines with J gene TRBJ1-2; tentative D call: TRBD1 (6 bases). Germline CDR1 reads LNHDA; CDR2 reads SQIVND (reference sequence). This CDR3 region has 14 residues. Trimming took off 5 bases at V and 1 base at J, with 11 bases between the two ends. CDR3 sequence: CASSYDRNNYGYTF. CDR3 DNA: TGTGCCAGTAGTTACGACAGGAATAACTATGGCTACACCTTC.

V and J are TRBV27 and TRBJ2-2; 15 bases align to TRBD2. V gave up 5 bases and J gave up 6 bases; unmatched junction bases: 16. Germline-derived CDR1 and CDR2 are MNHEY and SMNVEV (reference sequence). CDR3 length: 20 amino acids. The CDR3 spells CASSPYGLAGGPRFAGELFF. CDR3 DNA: TGTGCCAGCAGTCCTTACGGACTAGCGGGAGGGCCTCGGTTTGCCGGGGAGCTGTTTTTT.

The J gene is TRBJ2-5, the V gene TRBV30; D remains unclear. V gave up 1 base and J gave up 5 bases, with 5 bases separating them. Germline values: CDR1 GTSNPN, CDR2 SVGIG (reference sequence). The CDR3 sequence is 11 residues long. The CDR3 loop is CAWSGAETQYF. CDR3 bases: TGTGCCTGGAGTGGGGCGGAGACCCAGTACTTC.

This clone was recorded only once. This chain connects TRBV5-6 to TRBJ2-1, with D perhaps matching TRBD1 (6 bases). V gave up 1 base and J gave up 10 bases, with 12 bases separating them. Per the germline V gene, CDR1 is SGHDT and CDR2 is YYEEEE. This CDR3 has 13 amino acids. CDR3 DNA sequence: TGTGCCAGCAGCTTGACAGGGTCGGGCGAGCAGTTCTTC. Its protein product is CASSLTGSGEQFF. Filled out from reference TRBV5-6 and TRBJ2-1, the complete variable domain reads DAGVTQSPTHLIKTRGQQVTLRCSPKSGHDTVSWYQQALGQGPQFIFQYYEEEERQRGNFPDRFSGHQFPNYSSELNVNALLLGDSALYLCASSLTGSGEQFFGPGTRLTVL.

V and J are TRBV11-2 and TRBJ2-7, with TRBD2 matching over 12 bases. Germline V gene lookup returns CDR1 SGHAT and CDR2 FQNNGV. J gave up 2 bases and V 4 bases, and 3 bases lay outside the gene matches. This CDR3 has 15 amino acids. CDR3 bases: TGTGCCAGCAGCTCGAGACTAGCGGGGGCCTACGAGCAGTACTTC. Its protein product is CASSSRLAGAYEQYF.

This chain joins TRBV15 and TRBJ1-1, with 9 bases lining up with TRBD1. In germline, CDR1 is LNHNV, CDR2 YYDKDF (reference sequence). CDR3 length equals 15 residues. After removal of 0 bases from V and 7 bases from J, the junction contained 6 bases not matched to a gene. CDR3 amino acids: CATSREGQGGFEAFF. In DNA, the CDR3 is TGTGCCACCAGCAGAGAGGGACAGGGAGGGTTTGAAGCTTTCTTT.

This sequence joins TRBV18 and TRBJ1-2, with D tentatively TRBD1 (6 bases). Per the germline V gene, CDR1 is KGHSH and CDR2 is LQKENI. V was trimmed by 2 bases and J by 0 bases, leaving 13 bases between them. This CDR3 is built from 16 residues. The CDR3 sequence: CASSPGLAGANYGYTF. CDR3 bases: TGTGCCAGCTCACCAGGGTTGGCAGGGGCTAACTATGGCTACACCTTC.

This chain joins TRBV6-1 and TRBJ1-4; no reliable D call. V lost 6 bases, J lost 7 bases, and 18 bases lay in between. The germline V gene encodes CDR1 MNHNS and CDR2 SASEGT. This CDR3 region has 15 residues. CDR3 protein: CASRTEGGRSEKLFF. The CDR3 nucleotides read TGTGCCAGCAGGACCGAAGGTGGTCGGAGTGAAAAACTGTTTTTT.

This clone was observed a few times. The CDR3 spells CASSLGQTNQPQHF. CDR3 in DNA: TGTGCCAGCAGTTTAGGGCAAACGAATCAGCCCCAGCATTTT. The gene calls are TRBV27 and TRBJ1-5; no reliable D call. Trimming removed 2 bases from V and 4 bases from J, with 9 bases in between. This CDR3 spans 14 amino acids. Germline lookup yields CDR1 MNHEY and CDR2 SMNVEV (reference sequence).

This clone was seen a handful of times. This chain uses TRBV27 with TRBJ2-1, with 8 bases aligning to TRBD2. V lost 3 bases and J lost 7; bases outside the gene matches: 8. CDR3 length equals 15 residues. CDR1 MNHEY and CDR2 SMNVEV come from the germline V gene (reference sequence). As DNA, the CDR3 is TGTGCCAGCAGTTTGGTGGGCGGGAGGATGAATGAGCAGTTCTTC. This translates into CASSLVGGRMNEQFF.

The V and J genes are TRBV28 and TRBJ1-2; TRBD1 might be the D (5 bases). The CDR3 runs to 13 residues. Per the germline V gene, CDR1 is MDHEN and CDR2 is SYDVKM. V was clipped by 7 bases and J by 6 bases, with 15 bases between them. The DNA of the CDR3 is TGTGCCAGCATGACAGTGGATGAGAATGGCTACACCTTC. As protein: CASMTVDENGYTF.

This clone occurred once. CDR3 DNA: TGTGCCAGCACGAGCTATTACGAGCAGTACTTC. It translates to CASTSYYEQYF. This chain uses TRBV6-1 with TRBJ2-7; no reliable D call. CDR1 is MNHNS, CDR2 SASEGT, per germline. V was clipped by 7 bases and J by 4 bases, with 8 bases between them. This CDR3 region has 11 residues.

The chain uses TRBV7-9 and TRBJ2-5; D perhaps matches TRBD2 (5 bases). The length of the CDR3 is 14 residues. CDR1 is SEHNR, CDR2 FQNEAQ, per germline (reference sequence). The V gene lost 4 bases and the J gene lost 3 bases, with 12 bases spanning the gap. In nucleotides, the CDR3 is TGTGCCAGCAGCTCAAGAGGGCGGGAAGAGACCCAGTACTTC. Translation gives CASSSRGREETQYF.

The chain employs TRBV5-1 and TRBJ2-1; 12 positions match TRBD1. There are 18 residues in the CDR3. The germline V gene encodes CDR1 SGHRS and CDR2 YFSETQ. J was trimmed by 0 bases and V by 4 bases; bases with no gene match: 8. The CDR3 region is CASSPGTGGWGSYNEQFF. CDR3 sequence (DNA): TGCGCCAGCAGCCCCGGGACAGGGGGCTGGGGCTCCTACAATGAGCAGTTCTTC.

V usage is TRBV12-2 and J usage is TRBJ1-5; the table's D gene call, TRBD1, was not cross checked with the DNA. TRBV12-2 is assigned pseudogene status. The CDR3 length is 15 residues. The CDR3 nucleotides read TGTGCAAGTCGCTTAAAAACAGGGCTGGGCCAGCCCCAGCATTTT. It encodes CASRLKTGLGQPQHF.

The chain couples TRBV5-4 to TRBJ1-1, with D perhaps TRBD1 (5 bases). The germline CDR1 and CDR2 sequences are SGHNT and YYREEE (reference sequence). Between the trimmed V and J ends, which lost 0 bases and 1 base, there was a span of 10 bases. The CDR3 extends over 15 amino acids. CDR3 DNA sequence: TGTGCCAGCAGCTTGGCTCGGGGCGGGAACACTGAAGCTTTCTTT. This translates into CASSLARGGNTEAFF.

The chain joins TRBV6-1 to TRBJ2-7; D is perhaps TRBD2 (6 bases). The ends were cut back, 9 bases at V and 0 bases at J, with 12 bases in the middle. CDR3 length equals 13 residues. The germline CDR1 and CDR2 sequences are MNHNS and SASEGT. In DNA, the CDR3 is TGTGCCAGTGGGACTGTGAGCTCCTACGAGCAGTACTTC. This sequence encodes CASGTVSSYEQYF.

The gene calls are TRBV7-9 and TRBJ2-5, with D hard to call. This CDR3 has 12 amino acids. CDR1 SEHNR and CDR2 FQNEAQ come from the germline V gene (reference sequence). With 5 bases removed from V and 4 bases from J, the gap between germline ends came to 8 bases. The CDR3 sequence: CASSPEPETQYF. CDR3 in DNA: TGTGCCAGCAGCCCCGAGCCAGAGACCCAGTACTTC.

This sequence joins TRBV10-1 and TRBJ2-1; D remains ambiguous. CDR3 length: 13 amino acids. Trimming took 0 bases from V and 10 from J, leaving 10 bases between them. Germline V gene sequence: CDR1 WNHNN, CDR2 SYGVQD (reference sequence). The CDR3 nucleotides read TGCGCCAGCAGTGAGTCGCAGGTACCCGAGCAGTTCTTC. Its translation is CASSESQVPEQFF.

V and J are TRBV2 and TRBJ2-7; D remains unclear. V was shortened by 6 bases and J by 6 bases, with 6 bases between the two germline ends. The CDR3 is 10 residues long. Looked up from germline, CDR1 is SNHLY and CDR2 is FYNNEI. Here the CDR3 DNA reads TGTGCCAGCAGATATTCCGAGCAGTACTTC. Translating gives CASRYSEQYF.

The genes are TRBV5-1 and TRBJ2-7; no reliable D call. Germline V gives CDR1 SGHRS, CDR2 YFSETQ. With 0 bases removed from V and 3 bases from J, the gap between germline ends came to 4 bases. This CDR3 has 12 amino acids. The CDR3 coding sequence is TGCGCCAGCAGCTTGGGTGGCTACGAGCAGTACTTC. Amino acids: CASSLGGYEQYF.

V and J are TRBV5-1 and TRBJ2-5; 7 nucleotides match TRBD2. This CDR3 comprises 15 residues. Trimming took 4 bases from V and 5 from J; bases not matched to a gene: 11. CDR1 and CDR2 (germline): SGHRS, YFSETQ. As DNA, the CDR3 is TGCGCCAGCAGCCCGGGGAGGGGATGGGAGGAGACCCAGTACTTC. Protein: CASSPGRGWEETQYF.

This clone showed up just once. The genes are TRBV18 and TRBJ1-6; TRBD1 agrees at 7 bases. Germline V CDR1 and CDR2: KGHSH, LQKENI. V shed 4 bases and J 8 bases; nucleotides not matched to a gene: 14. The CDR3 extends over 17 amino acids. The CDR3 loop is CASSLRQGVRIDSPLHF. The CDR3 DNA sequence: TGTGCCAGCTCACTACGACAGGGAGTAAGGATCGATTCACCCCTCCACTTT.

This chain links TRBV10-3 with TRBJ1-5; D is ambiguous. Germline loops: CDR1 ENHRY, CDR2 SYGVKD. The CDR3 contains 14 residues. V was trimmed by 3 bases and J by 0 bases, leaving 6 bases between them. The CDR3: CAISDRGSNQPQHF. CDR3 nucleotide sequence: TGTGCCATCAGTGATCGGGGTAGCAATCAGCCCCAGCATTTT.

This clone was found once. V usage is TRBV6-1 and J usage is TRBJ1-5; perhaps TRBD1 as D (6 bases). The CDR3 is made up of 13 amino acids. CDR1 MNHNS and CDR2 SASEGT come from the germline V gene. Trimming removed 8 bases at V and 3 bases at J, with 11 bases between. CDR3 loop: CASRDTPNQPQHF. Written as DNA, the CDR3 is TGTGCCAGCCGGGACACCCCCAATCAGCCCCAGCATTTT.

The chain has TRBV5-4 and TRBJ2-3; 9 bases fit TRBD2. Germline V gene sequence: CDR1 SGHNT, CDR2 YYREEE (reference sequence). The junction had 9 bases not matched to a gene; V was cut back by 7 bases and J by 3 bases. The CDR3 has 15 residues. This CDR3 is CASRDVSGRTDTQYF. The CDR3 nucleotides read TGTGCCAGCCGTGATGTTAGCGGGAGAACAGATACGCAGTATTTT.